This is a list of T cell receptor beta chains from one sample in a study of T cell repertoires in aging, cancer and after chemotherapy. Each CDR3 protein gets one entry after TCRdb re-called the multiplex PCR reads with MiXCR. This table holds some 2,500 distinct CDR3 sequences, approximately 22% found once. The sample was blood. Receptor source: a human donor in good health. The CDR3 runs from the conserved cysteine through the conserved F or W. The D gene is left open where the match is weak. Part of the rows lack a size; the others show once, few, many or a class for expanded clones.

D gene: TRBD2; J gene: TRBJ2-5; clone size: NA; V gene: TRBV7-2; CDR3 DNA: TGTGCCAGCAGCCCACCGGGACTAGCGTACCAAGAGACCCAGTACTTC; CDR3 protein: CASSPPGLAYQETQYF
D gene: TRBD1; J gene: TRBJ1-5; clone size: large; V gene: TRBV6-5; CDR3 DNA: TGTGCCAGCAGTGGGACAGGGGTGAAACCCCAGCATTTT; CDR3 protein: CASSGTGVKPQHF
D gene: NA; J gene: TRBJ1-5; clone size: large; V gene: TRBV15; CDR3 DNA: TGTGCCACCAGCGGCCGGGACAGCAATCAGCCCCAGCATTTT; CDR3 protein: CATSGRDSNQPQHF
D gene: TRBD1; J gene: TRBJ2-7; clone size: NA; V gene: TRBV6-5; CDR3 DNA: TGTGCCAGCAGTTACCACTCGGGACAGGGAAACGAGCAGTACTTC; CDR3 protein: CASSYHSGQGNEQYF
D gene: TRBD1; J gene: TRBJ1-6; clone size: large; V gene: TRBV6-5; CDR3 DNA: TGTGCCAGCAGTTTCTCCGGACAGGGCCAGGGTTCACCCCTCCACTTT; CDR3 protein: CASSFSGQGQGSPLHF
D gene: NA; J gene: TRBJ2-5; clone size: NA; V gene: TRBV7-7; CDR3 DNA: TGTGCTAGCAGCCCCCGGAGGTGGGCCCAAGAGACCCAGTACTTC; CDR3 protein: CASSPRRWAQETQYF
D gene: NA; J gene: TRBJ2-2; clone size: medium-sized; V gene: TRBV5-4; CDR3 DNA: TGTGCCAGCAGCTCGAGAGACGTCAAGGGGGAGCTGTTTTTT; CDR3 protein: CASSSRDVKGELFF
D gene: NA; J gene: TRBJ1-2; clone size: NA; V gene: TRBV5-1; CDR3 DNA: TGCGCCAGCAGCTTCGGGCAGACCAACTATGGCTACACCTTC; CDR3 protein: CASSFGQTNYGYTF
D gene: NA; J gene: TRBJ1-4; clone size: medium-sized; V gene: TRBV6-5; CDR3 DNA: TGTGCCAGCAGTTACTCGACTGGGGAAAAACTGTTTTTT; CDR3 protein: CASSYSTGEKLFF
D gene: NA; J gene: TRBJ2-3; clone size: medium-sized; V gene: TRBV12-3/TRBV12-4; CDR3 DNA: TGTGCCAGCAGTTTAGCACCTCTCACAGATACGCAGTATTTT; CDR3 protein: CASSLAPLTDTQYF
D gene: TRBD2; J gene: TRBJ2-3; clone size: NA; V gene: TRBV10-2; CDR3 DNA: TGCGCCAGCACCCCAGGACTAGCGGGGGGGTCAGATACGCAGTATTTT; CDR3 protein: CASTPGLAGGSDTQYF
D gene: NA; J gene: TRBJ1-5; clone size: few; V gene: TRBV20-1; CDR3 DNA: TGCAGTGCCCCTCCCTTGGGGATGGATCAGCCCCAGCATTTT; CDR3 protein: CSAPPLGMDQPQHF
D gene: TRBD2; J gene: TRBJ2-3; clone size: once; V gene: TRBV19; CDR3 DNA: TGTGCCAGCGGGGGGGCCGCAGATACGCAGTATTTT; CDR3 protein: CASGGAADTQYF
D gene: NA; J gene: TRBJ2-3; clone size: few; V gene: TRBV4-3; CDR3 DNA: TGCGCCAGCAGCCAAGGAATCCCCGGTACGCAGTATTTT; CDR3 protein: CASSQGIPGTQYF
D gene: NA; J gene: TRBJ2-7; clone size: few; V gene: TRBV7-2; CDR3 DNA: TGTGCCAGCAGCTTAGCGCAGGCCCTCTCTTCCGAGCAGTACTTC; CDR3 protein: CASSLAQALSSEQYF
D gene: TRBD2; J gene: TRBJ2-2; clone size: few; V gene: TRBV7-9; CDR3 DNA: TGTGCCAGCAGCCGACTAGCGATTCTGAACACCGGGGAGCTGTTTTTT; CDR3 protein: CASSRLAILNTGELFF
D gene: TRBD1; J gene: TRBJ2-1; clone size: medium-sized; V gene: TRBV13; CDR3 DNA: TGTGCCAGCAGCACCCCCGTGACAGGGGATAATGAGCAGTTCTTC; CDR3 protein: CASSTPVTGDNEQFF
D gene: TRBD1; J gene: TRBJ2-7; clone size: few; V gene: TRBV11-2; CDR3 DNA: TGTGCCAGCAGCTTTAGGGGACAGGGGGTCTACGAGCAGTACTTC; CDR3 protein: CASSFRGQGVYEQYF
D gene: TRBD2; J gene: TRBJ2-7; clone size: NA; V gene: TRBV20-1; CDR3 DNA: TGCAGTGCTCCGAGACTAGCGGGGGACCCCTACGAGCAGTACTTC; CDR3 protein: CSAPRLAGDPYEQYF
D gene: NA; J gene: TRBJ2-1; clone size: few; V gene: TRBV20-1; CDR3 DNA: TGCAGTGCTAGAGTCTTCAATGAGCAGTTCTTC; CDR3 protein: CSARVFNEQFF
D gene: NA; J gene: TRBJ2-7; clone size: few; V gene: TRBV28; CDR3 DNA: TGTGCCAGCAGTTTAGTACAGGGAAGTCCAAGCTACGAGCAGTACTTC; CDR3 protein: CASSLVQGSPSYEQYF
D gene: NA; J gene: TRBJ2-3; clone size: medium-sized; V gene: TRBV6-5; CDR3 DNA: TGTGCCAGCAGAAAGCCAGGGACAGATACGCAGTATTTT; CDR3 protein: CASRKPGTDTQYF
D gene: TRBD2; J gene: TRBJ2-1; clone size: NA; V gene: TRBV11-1; CDR3 DNA: TGTGCCAGCAGCTTAGATTCCGGAGCGGGGGGGCATGAGCAGTTCTTC; CDR3 protein: CASSLDSGAGGHEQFF
D gene: NA; J gene: TRBJ2-2; clone size: medium-sized; V gene: TRBV20-1; CDR3 DNA: TGCAGTGCTTATCCCGACTTGAACACCGGGGAGCTGTTTTTT; CDR3 protein: CSAYPDLNTGELFF
D gene: TRBD1; J gene: TRBJ1-2; clone size: medium-sized; V gene: TRBV6-5; CDR3 DNA: TGTGCCAGCAGTTCCCCGACAGGGCAGTCTGGCTACACCTTC; CDR3 protein: CASSSPTGQSGYTF
D gene: TRBD2; J gene: TRBJ2-3; clone size: NA; V gene: TRBV6-6; CDR3 DNA: TGTGCCAGCAGTTACTCGGGACTAGCGGGGGGGGGCACAGATACGCAGTATTTT; CDR3 protein: CASSYSGLAGGGTDTQYF
D gene: TRBD1; J gene: TRBJ1-4; clone size: NA; V gene: TRBV15; CDR3 DNA: TGTGCCACCAGTCCGAGCGAGGGGGCGATGTTTGAAAAACTGTTTTTT; CDR3 protein: CATSPSEGAMFEKLFF
D gene: TRBD1; J gene: TRBJ1-5; clone size: NA; V gene: TRBV6-2/TRBV6-3; CDR3 DNA: TGTGCCAGCAGTTACCAAACCGGGACAGGGGTCCCCAATCAGCCCCAGCATTTT; CDR3 protein: CASSYQTGTGVPNQPQHF
D gene: TRBD2; J gene: TRBJ2-3; clone size: NA; V gene: TRBV4-3; CDR3 DNA: TGCGCCAGCAGCCAGGCGGGGGGTATAGATACGCAGTATTTT; CDR3 protein: CASSQAGGIDTQYF
D gene: NA; J gene: TRBJ1-6; clone size: medium-sized; V gene: TRBV12-3/TRBV12-4; CDR3 DNA: TGTGCCAGCAGTTTCAGCTCCTATAATTCACCCCTCCACTTT; CDR3 protein: CASSFSSYNSPLHF
D gene: NA; J gene: TRBJ1-1; clone size: NA; V gene: TRBV2; CDR3 DNA: TGTGCCAGCAGTGAAGTTGAGGGAACTGAAGCTTTCTTT; CDR3 protein: CASSEVEGTEAFF
D gene: TRBD2; J gene: TRBJ2-3; clone size: few; V gene: TRBV14; CDR3 DNA: TGTGCCAGCAGCCAGTTTAGCGGGGGCCGGAATACGCAGTATTTT; CDR3 protein: CASSQFSGGRNTQYF
D gene: TRBD1; J gene: TRBJ1-5; clone size: few; V gene: TRBV7-4; CDR3 DNA: TGTGCCAGCAGCTTAGGGACAGGGGAATATAGCAATCAGCCCCAGCATTTT; CDR3 protein: CASSLGTGEYSNQPQHF
D gene: TRBD1; J gene: TRBJ1-2; clone size: NA; V gene: TRBV6-1; CDR3 DNA: TGTGCCAGCAGATCCGGACAGGGAGGGTATGGCTACACCTTC; CDR3 protein: CASRSGQGGYGYTF
D gene: NA; J gene: TRBJ1-6; clone size: medium-sized; V gene: TRBV27; CDR3 DNA: TGTGCCAGCAGTTTAATCAGTGCCTATAATTCACCCCTCCACTTT; CDR3 protein: CASSLISAYNSPLHF
D gene: TRBD1; J gene: TRBJ1-4; clone size: medium-sized; V gene: TRBV15; CDR3 DNA: TGTGCCACCAGCAGCGGACAGGGCCCAACTAATGAAAAACTGTTTTTT; CDR3 protein: CATSSGQGPTNEKLFF
D gene: NA; J gene: TRBJ2-7; clone size: medium-sized; V gene: TRBV5-5; CDR3 DNA: TGTGCCAGCAGCTTGGGAGGGGCAGGGTGGGACGAGCAGTACTTC; CDR3 protein: CASSLGGAGWDEQYF
D gene: NA; J gene: TRBJ2-7; clone size: medium-sized; V gene: TRBV18; CDR3 DNA: TGTGCCAGCTCACAACAGGGTCCCGAGCAGTACTTC; CDR3 protein: CASSQQGPEQYF
D gene: TRBD1; J gene: TRBJ1-2; clone size: NA; V gene: TRBV27; CDR3 DNA: TGTGCCAGCAGTGTGGGACAGGGGTATGGCTACACCTTC; CDR3 protein: CASSVGQGYGYTF
D gene: NA; J gene: TRBJ2-3; clone size: large; V gene: TRBV29-1; CDR3 DNA: TGCAGCGTTGAATGGTCTAGGGGGGGTAGCAAAGATACGCAGTATTTT; CDR3 protein: CSVEWSRGGSKDTQYF
D gene: TRBD1; J gene: TRBJ1-6; clone size: medium-sized; V gene: TRBV6-1; CDR3 DNA: TGTGCCAGCAGTGAAGGGGACAGGGGTAATTCACCCCTCCACTTT; CDR3 protein: CASSEGDRGNSPLHF
D gene: TRBD1; J gene: TRBJ2-7; clone size: medium-sized; V gene: TRBV6-5; CDR3 DNA: TGTGCCAGCAGTTACTCGGGGACAGGGGGTGAACTCCCCGAGCAGTACTTC; CDR3 protein: CASSYSGTGGELPEQYF
D gene: NA; J gene: TRBJ2-2; clone size: NA; V gene: TRBV29-1; CDR3 DNA: TGCAGCGTCGCTGACAACACCGGGGAGCTGTTTTTT; CDR3 protein: CSVADNTGELFF
D gene: TRBD1; J gene: TRBJ2-3; clone size: few; V gene: TRBV11-2; CDR3 DNA: TGTGCCAGCAGCACCAGACAGGGGGAAGGCACAGATACGCAGTATTTT; CDR3 protein: CASSTRQGEGTDTQYF
D gene: TRBD1; J gene: TRBJ1-4; clone size: medium-sized; V gene: TRBV6-2/TRBV6-3; CDR3 DNA: TGTGCCAGCAGGCCCTCCGGGACAGCTAATGAAAAACTGTTTTTT; CDR3 protein: CASRPSGTANEKLFF
D gene: NA; J gene: TRBJ2-5; clone size: medium-sized; V gene: TRBV5-1; CDR3 DNA: TGCGCCAGCAGCTTGGGCAGGGCCGAAGAGACCCAGTACTTC; CDR3 protein: CASSLGRAEETQYF
D gene: TRBD1; J gene: TRBJ1-6; clone size: medium-sized; V gene: TRBV7-9; CDR3 DNA: TGTGCCAGCGGCGGGACAGCTCCGGATTCACCCCTCCACTTT; CDR3 protein: CASGGTAPDSPLHF
D gene: NA; J gene: TRBJ2-3; clone size: medium-sized; V gene: TRBV10-3; CDR3 DNA: TGTGCCATCAGTGAGTCTGGGAGTACGCAGTATTTT; CDR3 protein: CAISESGSTQYF
D gene: TRBD2; J gene: TRBJ2-7; clone size: NA; V gene: TRBV5-6; CDR3 DNA: TGTGCCAGCAGCTTAGCGCCAGCGGGGGGGCCGAGCTCCTACGAGCAGTACTTC; CDR3 protein: CASSLAPAGGPSSYEQYF